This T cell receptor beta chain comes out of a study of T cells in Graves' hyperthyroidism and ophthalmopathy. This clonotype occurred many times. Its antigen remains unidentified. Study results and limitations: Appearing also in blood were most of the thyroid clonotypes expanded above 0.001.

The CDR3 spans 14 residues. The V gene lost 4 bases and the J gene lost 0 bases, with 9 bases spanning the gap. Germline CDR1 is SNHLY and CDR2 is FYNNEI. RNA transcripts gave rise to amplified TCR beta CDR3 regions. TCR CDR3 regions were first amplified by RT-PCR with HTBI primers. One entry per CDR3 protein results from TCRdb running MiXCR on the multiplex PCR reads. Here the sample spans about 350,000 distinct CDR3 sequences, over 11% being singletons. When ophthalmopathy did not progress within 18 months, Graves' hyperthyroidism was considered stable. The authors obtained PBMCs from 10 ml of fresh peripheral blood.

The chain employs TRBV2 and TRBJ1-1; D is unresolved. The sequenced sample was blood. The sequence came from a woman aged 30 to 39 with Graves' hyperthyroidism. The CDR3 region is CASSAHGMNTEAFF. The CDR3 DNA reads TGTGCCAGCAGTGCTCACGGCATGAACACTGAAGCTTTCTTT. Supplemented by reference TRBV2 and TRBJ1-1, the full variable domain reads EPEVTQTPSHQVTQMGQEVILRCVPISNHLYFYWYRQILGQKVEFLVSFYNNEISEKSEIFDDQFSVERPDGSNFTLKIRSTKLEDSAMYFCASSAHGMNTEAFFGQGTRLTVV.